The 32 T cell receptor beta chains given below trace back to one sample, sequenced in a study of blood T cell repertoires in COVID-19 (dated by TCRdb to 2020 to 2022). Receptor amplification or capture employed the immunoSEQ multiplex PCR assay. What TCRdb holds here is the immuneACCESS table cut down to in-frame rearrangements. Part of the clones is not present; checked against another copy, under half of the missing clones reflect an unresolved V gene, and the others are unexplained. The sample data list about 230,000 clones, and 70% to 90% of these were observed just once. The leading ten clones occupy about an eighth of the sample. Sequenced input: peripheral blood. These TCRs come from a woman between 18 and 30 years old who had recovered from COVID-19.

The CDR3 loop reads CAWSVGEPPRTGTGNTIYF. CDR3 in DNA: TGTGCCTGGAGTGTAGGTGAGCCGCCCAGGACAGGGACTGGAAACACCATATATTTT. This sequence joins TRBV30 and TRBJ1-3, with TRBD1 identical over 8 bases. The CDR3 length is 19 residues. V was clipped by 0 bases and J by 2 bases; unmatched bases: 15. Germline CDR1 is GTSNPN and CDR2 is SVGIG (reference sequence).

The gene calls are TRBV19 and TRBJ2-1, with D perhaps TRBD2 (6 bases). With 6 bases removed from V and 10 bases from J, the gap between germline ends came to 25 bases. Germline CDR1 LNHDA, CDR2 SQIVND (reference sequence). This CDR3 comprises 16 residues. The CDR3 bases are TGTGCCAGTAGCCGCGGAAACCCCGGGACTCACAGCGAGCAGTTCTTC. Translated: CASSRGNPGTHSEQFF.

This rearrangement joins TRBV7-3 to TRBJ2-2; the D gene is possibly TRBD1 (5 bases). Trimming removed 4 bases at V and 4 bases at J, with 10 bases between. CDR1 SGHTA and CDR2 FQGTGA come from the germline V gene. This CDR3 has 14 amino acids. Written as DNA, the CDR3 is TGTGCCAGCAGCTCCCGACAGTCCACCGGGGAGCTGTTTTTT. Protein: CASSSRQSTGELFF. The whole variable domain, filled in from reference TRBV7-3 and TRBJ2-2, reads GAGVSQTPSNKVTEKGKYVELRCDPISGHTALYWYRQSLGQGPEFLIYFQGTGAADDSGLPNDRFFAVRPEGSVSTLKIQRTERGDSAVYLCASSSRQSTGELFFGEGSRLTVL.

This clone was seen just once. The chain carries TRBV7-9 and TRBJ1-1; D gene unclear. The CDR3 consists of 15 residues. Trimming removed 1 base from V and 9 bases from J, with 18 bases in between. Germline V gene data show CDR1 as SEHNR and CDR2 as FQNEAQ (reference sequence). The DNA for the CDR3 is TGTGCCAGCAGCTTAGTTTTCTCGGAAGCAGCGAAAGCTTTCTTT. This gives the protein CASSLVFSEAAKAFF. Full variable domain (remainder filled in from reference TRBV7-9 and TRBJ1-1): DTGVSQNPRHKITKRGQNVTFRCDPISEHNRLYWYRQTLGQGPEFLTYFQNEAQLEKSRLLSDRFSAERPKGSFSTLEIQRTEQGDSAMYLCASSLVFSEAAKAFFGQGTRLTVV.

V is TRBV3-1 (or the pseudogene TRBV3-2) and J is TRBJ2-1, with 9 bases lining up with TRBD1. Germline V gene sequence: CDR1 LGHDT, CDR2 YNNKEL (reference sequence). The CDR3 sequence is 14 residues long. V shed 4 bases, J shed 9 bases, and the junction held 7 bases outside the gene matches. The CDR3 region has the DNA TGTGCCAGCAGCCCCCTGACAGGGGGGTTTGAGCAGTTCTTC. Encoded protein: CASSPLTGGFEQFF.

The genes are TRBV29-1 and TRBJ1-2; the D gene is possibly TRBD1 (5 bases). V lost 4 bases and J lost 1, with 7 bases in between. The CDR3 length is 12 residues. Germline V lookup: CDR1 SQVTM, CDR2 ANQGSEA. CDR3 DNA sequence: TGCAGCGTTGGGACAAATAACTATGGCTACACCTTC. Translation: CSVGTNNYGYTF.

The CDR3 DNA follows: TGTGCCAGCAGTTACTCCGCCAGGGGGCCTTCCAATGAGCAGTTCTTC. Translation gives CASSYSARGPSNEQFF. The rearrangement uses TRBV6-6 and TRBJ2-1, with 8 bases that match TRBD1. The J segment lost 6 bases and the V segment lost 0 bases, leaving 7 bases of the junction unmatched. The CDR3 totals 16 residues. Looked up from germline, CDR1 is MNHNY and CDR2 is SVGAGI (reference sequence).

The chain combines TRBV4-2 with TRBJ2-5; 12 bases agree with TRBD2. The germline V gene encodes CDR1 LGHNA and CDR2 YNFKEQ. The CDR3 is made up of 16 amino acids. V was pared by 1 base and J by 1 base, with 1 base of the junction left unmatched. The CDR3 sequence: CASSQGTSGVQETQYF. CDR3 in DNA: TGTGCCAGCAGCCAAGGGACTAGCGGGGTCCAAGAGACCCAGTACTTC.

This clone was recorded only once. This sequence joins TRBV10-1 and TRBJ2-7; weak D call: TRBD2 (6 bases). V was cut by 0 bases and J by 5 bases, with 8 bases left in between. This CDR3 comprises 13 residues. The germline gives CDR1 WNHNN, CDR2 SYGVQD (reference sequence). The CDR3 sequence is CASSESTGDEQYF. DNA for the CDR3: TGCGCCAGCAGTGAGTCAACGGGAGACGAGCAGTACTTC.

This clone was seen more than once but under ten times. The chain combines TRBV2 with TRBJ1-1, with TRBD1 as a possible D gene (5 bases). Between the trimmed V and J ends, which lost 4 bases and 5 bases, there was a span of 8 bases. CDR3 size: 12 residues. Germline loops: CDR1 SNHLY, CDR2 FYNNEI. The CDR3 nucleotides are TGTGCCAGCAGTGCAAGGGGTACTGAAGCTTTCTTT. Protein: CASSARGTEAFF.

The chain has TRBV5-8 and TRBJ1-2; 7 bases are a match to TRBD1. CDR1 is SGHTS and CDR2 is YDEGEE in the germline V gene. The trim removed 3 bases at V and 4 bases at J, leaving 6 bases unmatched. The CDR3 spans 14 residues. The CDR3 nucleotides read TGTGCCAGCAGCTCCAGGACAGGAGGCTATGGCTACACCTTC. It specifies CASSSRTGGYGYTF.

CDR3 nucleotides: TGTGCCAGCAGTCTGACAGGTTTTCGGCAGCCCCAGCATTTT. This sequence encodes CASSLTGFRQPQHF. This chain links TRBV5-5 with TRBJ1-5; a weak D match, TRBD1 (6 bases). CDR3 size: 14 residues. V lost 5 bases, J lost 7 bases, and 16 bases lay in between. Looked up from germline, CDR1 is SGHKS and CDR2 is YYEKEE (reference sequence).

The rearrangement joins TRBV30 to TRBJ1-2, with 9 bases fitting TRBD1. CDR1 and CDR2 (germline): GTSNPN, SVGIG (reference sequence). The V segment lost 0 bases and the J segment 10 bases; nucleotides outside the gene matches: 9. This CDR3 comprises 14 residues. CDR3 protein: CAWSVTGQGVNYTF. The CDR3 DNA reads as TGTGCCTGGAGTGTAACGGGACAGGGAGTCAACTACACCTTC.

This chain connects TRBV6-5 to TRBJ2-3; TRBD2 agrees at 11 bases. Germline lookup yields CDR1 MNHEY and CDR2 SVGAGI. The V and J ends lost 6 bases and 2 bases, in that order; junction bases with no gene match: 4. CDR3 length: 15 residues. The CDR3 DNA sequence: TGTGCCAGCAGGGTGACTAGCGGGACCACAGATACGCAGTATTTT. Translating it yields CASRVTSGTTDTQYF.

The CDR3: CASSSGIGYGVSDNQPQHF. In nucleotides, the CDR3 is TGTGCCAGCAGCTCGGGAATTGGATACGGGGTATCAGACAATCAGCCCCAGCATTTT. This sequence joins TRBV5-8 and TRBJ1-5; D is unresolved. Germline lookup yields CDR1 SGHTS and CDR2 YDEGEE. CDR3 length: 19 residues. V lost 3 bases, J lost 3 bases, and 25 bases lay in between.

The chain uses TRBV23-1 and TRBJ1-4; D gene ambiguous. TRBV23-1 counts as an open reading frame of uncertain function. This CDR3 spans 13 amino acids. V gave up 4 bases and J gave up 13 bases, with 16 bases separating them. The CDR3, as DNA: TGCGCCAGCAGTCCCCCCTCTTTGCGAGGACTGTTTTTT. Encoded protein: CASSPPSLRGLFF.

The CDR3 DNA follows: TGCGCCAGCAGCAAATTAACAGATACGCAGTATTTT. Amino acids: CASSKLTDTQYF. The chain joins TRBV5-1 to TRBJ2-3; D ambiguous. Trimming took 4 bases from V and 3 from J, leaving 6 bases between them. Per the germline V gene, CDR1 is SGHRS and CDR2 is YFSETQ. The CDR3 is 12 amino acids.

This clone was counted between two and nine times. The CDR3: CASSIPGGTEAFF. The CDR3, as DNA: TGTGCCAGTAGTATCCCAGGGGGCACTGAAGCTTTCTTT. The chain uses TRBV19 and TRBJ1-1, with 7 bases fitting TRBD1. With V trimmed by 3 bases and J by 4 bases, 2 bases remained unmatched. CDR1 is LNHDA and CDR2 is SQIVND in the germline V gene (reference sequence). The CDR3 extends over 13 amino acids.

The gene calls are TRBV5-6 and TRBJ2-1; tentatively, D is TRBD2 (5 bases). The CDR3 is 13 residues long. Germline CDR1 is SGHDT and CDR2 is YYEEEE. Deletions cut 0 bases from V and 10 bases from J, with 11 bases between. The CDR3 here is CASSLGGLGEQFF. The CDR3 DNA sequence: TGTGCCAGCAGCTTGGGAGGGTTGGGGGAGCAGTTCTTC.

This chain connects TRBV2 to TRBJ2-2; D may be TRBD1 (6 bases). The germline V and J ends were trimmed by 4 bases and 1 base, with 7 bases remaining between them. This CDR3 contains 14 residues. Looked up from germline, CDR1 is SNHLY and CDR2 is FYNNEI. The CDR3 spells CASSVGGNTGELFF. DNA for the CDR3: TGTGCCAGCAGTGTAGGGGGGAACACCGGGGAGCTGTTTTTT.

This chain connects TRBV30 to TRBJ2-7; 12 bases are shared with TRBD2. Looked up from germline, CDR1 is GTSNPN and CDR2 is SVGIG (reference sequence). The CDR3 has 17 residues. V dropped 4 bases and J dropped 1; count of bases not matched to a gene: 11. The CDR3 sequence is CAWTLAGGPGRSYEQYF. The CDR3 DNA reads as TGTGCCTGGACGCTAGCGGGAGGGCCAGGGCGATCCTACGAGCAGTACTTC.

This clone has just a few counts. This chain uses TRBV11-2 with TRBJ2-3, with TRBD2 identical over 10 bases. Germline trimming cut 3 bases from V and 3 bases from J; bases unmatched to any gene: 12. The CDR3 contains 18 residues. Germline loops: CDR1 SGHAT, CDR2 FQNNGV. CDR3 sequence: CASSFTLRSGGGTDTQYF. CDR3 DNA: TGTGCCAGCAGCTTTACCCTCAGGAGCGGGGGGGGGACAGATACGCAGTATTTT. Complete variable domain (other parts from reference TRBV11-2 and TRBJ2-3): EAGVAQSPRYKIIEKRQSVAFWCNPISGHATLYWYQQILGQGPKLLIQFQNNGVVDDSQLPKDRFSAERLKGVDSTLKIQPAKLEDSAVYLCASSFTLRSGGGTDTQYFGPGTRLTVL.

The chain carries TRBV5-4 and TRBJ2-7; D unclear. This CDR3 has 16 amino acids. Germline-derived CDR1 and CDR2 are SGHNT and YYREEE (reference sequence). V was trimmed by 0 bases and J by 4 bases, leaving 17 bases between them. CDR3 sequence reads: CASSLGGSRTSYEQYF. The CDR3 DNA is TGTGCCAGCAGCTTGGGTGGTAGCCGAACTTCTTACGAGCAGTACTTC. Full variable domain (outside the CDR3, taken from reference TRBV5-4 and TRBJ2-7): ETGVTQSPTHLIKTRGQQVTLRCSSQSGHNTVSWYQQALGQGPQFIFQYYREEENGRGNFPPRFSGLQFPNYSSELNVNALELDDSALYLCASSLGGSRTSYEQYFGPGTRLTVT.

This chain uses TRBV28 with TRBJ1-1; D gene ambiguous. V lost 6 bases and J 11 bases, leaving 16 bases between the germline ends. This CDR3 contains 12 residues. Per the germline V gene, CDR1 is MDHEN and CDR2 is SYDVKM. Here the CDR3 reads CASSPIELLAFF. In DNA form, the CDR3 reads TGTGCCAGCAGCCCTATTGAACTATTGGCTTTCTTT.

This sequence joins TRBV7-2 and TRBJ2-7; a weak D match, TRBD1 (8 bases). Germline CDR1 reads SGHTA; CDR2 reads FQGNSA. Trimming removed 5 bases from V and 0 bases from J, with 20 bases in between. The CDR3 contains 17 residues. The CDR3 is CASSLAGYRGGSYEQYF. CDR3 coding DNA: TGTGCCAGCAGCCTCGCTGGCTACAGGGGGGGCTCCTACGAGCAGTACTTC.

The rearrangement joins TRBV11-2 to TRBJ1-1; a weak D match, TRBD1 (5 bases). This CDR3 contains 14 residues. Germline CDR1 reads SGHAT; CDR2 reads FQNNGV. The ends were cut back, 1 base at V and 8 bases at J, with 14 bases in the middle. The CDR3 sequence is CASSLGQGKGEAFF. CDR3 nucleotide sequence: TGTGCCAGCAGCTTAGGGCAGGGTAAGGGGGAAGCTTTCTTT.

This chain joins TRBV30 and TRBJ2-1; 7 nucleotides agree with TRBD2. V lost 0 bases and J lost 5; bases outside the gene matches: 4. Germline values: CDR1 GTSNPN, CDR2 SVGIG (reference sequence). The CDR3 extends over 14 amino acids. DNA of the CDR3: TGTGCCTGGAGTGTAATCAGCGGGGACAATGAGCAGTTCTTC. Translated, it gives CAWSVISGDNEQFF.

The rearrangement joins TRBV12-3 or TRBV12-4 to TRBJ2-7, with 8 bases lining up with TRBD2. Germline trimming cut 6 bases from V and 5 bases from J; bases unmatched to any gene: 6. The CDR3 sequence is 13 residues long. The CDR3, as DNA: TGTGCCAGCAGCCCGGGGGGGGACCACGAGCAGTACTTC. Amino acids: CASSPGGDHEQYF.

The chain uses TRBV7-9 and TRBJ2-1; D perhaps matches TRBD2 (5 bases). Trimming cost V 5 bases and J 5 bases, with 10 bases left between them. Germline CDR1 reads SEHNR; CDR2 reads FQNEAQ (reference sequence). CDR3 length: 13 residues. In DNA, the CDR3 is TGTGCCAGCAGCGGCGTCGGGGACAATGAGCAGTTCTTC. Its translation: CASSGVGDNEQFF. Filled out from reference TRBV7-9 and TRBJ2-1, the complete variable domain reads DTGVSQNPRHKITKRGQNVTFRCDPISEHNRLYWYRQTLGQGPEFLTYFQNEAQLEKSRLLSDRFSAERPKGSFSTLEIQRTEQGDSAMYLCASSGVGDNEQFFGPGTRLTVL.

The rearrangement uses TRBV5-1 and TRBJ1-2; D remains unclear. V was clipped by 0 bases and J by 7 bases, with 7 bases between them. The CDR3 spans 12 residues. Looked up from germline, CDR1 is SGHRS and CDR2 is YFSETQ. The CDR3 spells CASSLGVAGYTF. CDR3 DNA: TGCGCCAGCAGCTTGGGGGTAGCTGGCTACACCTTC.

The chain joins TRBV24-1 to TRBJ1-1, with D perhaps matching TRBD1 (5 bases). The germline V gene encodes CDR1 KGHDR and CDR2 SFDVKD. Trimming shortened V by 7 bases and J by 3 bases, and 11 bases separated the two germline ends. This CDR3 region has 13 residues. Here the CDR3 DNA reads TGTGCCACCAGGTCGGAAGGGGACACTGAAGCTTTCTTT. It is translated as CATRSEGDTEAFF.

This rearrangement joins TRBV7-9 to TRBJ2-7; D is perhaps TRBD1 (6 bases). Germline V gene data show CDR1 as SEHNR and CDR2 as FQNEAQ (reference sequence). The V and J ends lost 6 bases and 6 bases respectively, with 6 bases between them. The CDR3 consists of 10 residues. The CDR3 bases are TGTGCCAGCAGAGGGGGCGAGCAGTACTTC. As protein: CASRGGEQYF.